The 17 T cell receptor beta chains in this list originate from one sample, sequenced in a study of blood T cell repertoires in COVID-19. The repertoire was sequenced with immunoSEQ multiplex PCR; TCRdb's copy has only in-frame clones and lacks some. The repertoire holds over 95,000 clones, with about four fifths as singletons. Sequencing was carried out using peripheral blood. The receptors originated from an older woman with acute or convalescent COVID-19.

The chain carries TRBV11-1 and TRBJ2-7; 7 bases fit TRBD1. V shed 5 bases and J 4 bases; nucleotides not matched to a gene: 8. The germline gives CDR1 SGHAT, CDR2 FQDESV (reference sequence). This CDR3 has 14 residues. In DNA form, the CDR3 reads TGTGCCAGCAGCCCCGGACAGGTGGGTTACGAGCAGTACTTC. Its translation is CASSPGQVGYEQYF.

The J gene is TRBJ2-3, the V gene TRBV7-6, with D perhaps TRBD1 (6 bases). Germline loops: CDR1 SGHVS, CDR2 FNYEAQ. The CDR3 length is 13 residues. The germline V and J ends were trimmed by 4 bases and 3 bases, with 8 bases remaining between them. The CDR3 DNA reads TGTGCCAGCAGCTGGCAGGGGACAGATACGCAGTATTTT. It codes for CASSWQGTDTQYF.

The rearrangement joins TRBV7-3 to TRBJ2-2; tentative D call: TRBD2 (6 bases). The CDR3 contains 13 residues. Germline V gene lookup returns CDR1 SGHTA and CDR2 FQGTGA. With 5 bases removed from V and 6 bases from J, the gap between germline ends came to 10 bases. The DNA of the CDR3 is TGTGCCAGCAGCCCCAGGGAGGCCGGGGAGCTGTTTTTT. Amino acids: CASSPREAGELFF.

The chain carries TRBV4-2 and TRBJ2-7; 16 bases align to TRBD2. This CDR3 has 20 amino acids. The V and J ends lost 4 bases and 0 bases, in that order; junction bases with no gene match: 12. Germline values: CDR1 LGHNA, CDR2 YNFKEQ. Here the CDR3 reads CASSPMRAGTSGGASYEQYF. CDR3 bases: TGTGCCAGCAGCCCGATGAGAGCCGGGACTAGCGGGGGGGCCTCCTACGAGCAGTACTTC.

The V call is TRBV6-6, the J call TRBJ1-5; D is perhaps TRBD1 (5 bases). Trimming took 10 bases from V and 4 from J, leaving 14 bases between them. CDR1 is MNHNY, CDR2 SVGAGI, per germline (reference sequence). This CDR3 has 13 amino acids. CDR3 in DNA: TGTGCCACCTCCCCCGGGGGGAATCAGCCCCAGCATTTT. This gives the protein CATSPGGNQPQHF.

The V and J genes are TRBV28 and TRBJ1-5; 7 nucleotides align to TRBD1. J lost 4 bases, V lost 11 bases, and 14 bases had no gene match. CDR3 length: 15 residues. Per germline, CDR1 MDHEN and CDR2 SYDVKM. CDR3 sequence reads: CAARGGPPGNQPQHF. Written as DNA, the CDR3 is TGTGCCGCCCGAGGGGGCCCCCCTGGAAATCAGCCCCAGCATTTT.

The V gene is TRBV5-8, the J gene TRBJ2-2; 14 positions match TRBD2. The CDR3 is 20 residues long. In germline, CDR1 is SGHTS, CDR2 YDEGEE. The V and J ends lost 2 bases and 3 bases, in that order; junction bases with no gene match: 12. The CDR3 protein is CASSFESGLAGVTYTGELFF. The CDR3 DNA is TGTGCCAGCAGCTTCGAATCGGGACTAGCGGGGGTCACCTACACCGGGGAGCTGTTTTTT.

This clone was seen repeatedly, ten times or more. The gene calls are TRBV7-2 and TRBJ2-1; 8 bases align to TRBD2. The trim removed 5 bases at V and 7 bases at J, leaving 13 bases unmatched. The CDR3 runs 16 residues. Germline CDR1 SGHTA, CDR2 FQGNSA. DNA of the CDR3: TGTGCCAGCAGCCTTAGATGGGCGGGGGGTTCTAATGAGCAGTTCTTC. This gives the protein CASSLRWAGGSNEQFF.

This chain links TRBV5-4 with TRBJ2-7; 8 nucleotides match TRBD1. Trimming at V came to 4 bases and at J to 7 bases, leaving 10 bases not matched to a gene. CDR3 length: 14 amino acids. Germline CDR1 and CDR2: SGHNT and YYREEE (reference sequence). CDR3 DNA sequence: TGTGCCAGCAGCACGAAGGACAGGGTAGGAGAGCAGTACTTC. Translation: CASSTKDRVGEQYF. Filled out from reference TRBV5-4 and TRBJ2-7, the complete variable domain reads ETGVTQSPTHLIKTRGQQVTLRCSSQSGHNTVSWYQQALGQGPQFIFQYYREEENGRGNFPPRFSGLQFPNYSSELNVNALELDDSALYLCASSTKDRVGEQYFGPGTRLTVT.

This chain joins TRBV7-2 and TRBJ1-5; D unresolved. CDR1 and CDR2 (germline): SGHTA, FQGNSA. The CDR3 loop spans 12 amino acids. Trimming took off 4 bases at V and 10 bases at J, with 11 bases between the two ends. CDR3 protein: CASSSPPGPQHF. As DNA, the CDR3 is TGTGCCAGCAGCTCCCCGCCGGGACCCCAGCATTTT.

Points on this clone: The junction departs from germline at one end; a sequencing error may be responsible. The chain joins TRBV7-7 to TRBJ2-7; tentative D call: TRBD1 (5 bases). Germline V gives CDR1 SSHAT, CDR2 FNYEAQ (reference sequence). CDR3 length: 13 amino acids. The CDR3 spells CASSLYQGYEQYF. The CDR3 region has the DNA TGTGCTAGCAGCTTATACCAGGGTTACGAGCAGTACTTC.

CDR3: CASSTGRDNQPQHF. The CDR3, as DNA: TGTGCCAGTAGTACCGGACGGGATAATCAGCCCCAGCATTTT. The chain is built from TRBV19 and TRBJ1-5; D unclear. Trimming pared 4 bases from V and 4 bases from J, leaving 11 bases between. Looked up from germline, CDR1 is LNHDA and CDR2 is SQIVND (reference sequence). CDR3 length: 14 amino acids.

The chain recombines TRBV12-3 or TRBV12-4 with TRBJ2-1; a possible D gene is TRBD2 (6 bases). CDR3 length: 13 amino acids. Trimming left V 2 bases short and J 5 bases short, with 7 bases between. The CDR3 DNA follows: TGTGCCAGCAGTTTACCGGGGGACAATGAGCAGTTCTTC. Amino acid sequence: CASSLPGDNEQFF.

This rearrangement joins TRBV7-9 to TRBJ1-6; possible D gene TRBD1, 6 bases. V dropped 5 bases and J dropped 3 bases, with 11 bases sitting between them. Looked up from germline, CDR1 is SEHNR and CDR2 is FQNEAQ (reference sequence). There are 15 residues in the CDR3. The DNA for the CDR3 is TGTGCCAGCAGCGGGGGGGCAGGCTATAATTCACCCCTCCACTTT. Residues: CASSGGAGYNSPLHF.

The V call is TRBV9, the J call TRBJ2-5; D might be TRBD2 (7 bases). Trimming removed 0 bases from V and 5 bases from J, with 11 bases in between. Per germline, CDR1 SGDLS and CDR2 YYNGEE. The CDR3 has 14 amino acids. The CDR3 DNA is TGTGCCAGCAGCGTAGGGGGGGGCCTTGAGACCCAGTACTTC. Translation gives CASSVGGGLETQYF.

The chain has TRBV3-1 (or the pseudogene TRBV3-2) and TRBJ1-3; possibly TRBD1 for D (5 bases). The germline CDR1 and CDR2 sequences are LGHDT and YNNKEL (reference sequence). The CDR3 is 14 amino acids. Between the trimmed V and J ends, which lost 4 bases and 2 bases, there was a span of 9 bases. The chain's CDR3 is CASSPTRAGNTIYF. The CDR3, as DNA: TGTGCCAGCAGCCCCACCAGGGCTGGAAACACCATATATTTT.

The genes are TRBV28 and TRBJ1-4, with TRBD1 matching 11 bases. Germline CDR1 and CDR2: MDHEN and SYDVKM. CDR3 length equals 14 residues. The V segment lost 6 bases and the J segment 7 bases; nucleotides outside the gene matches: 4. This CDR3 is CASSGQGAVEKLFF. Written as DNA, the CDR3 is TGTGCCAGCAGCGGACAGGGGGCTGTTGAAAAACTGTTTTTT.